Reported below is one T cell receptor beta chain. The table came from immunoSEQ multiplex PCR; TCRdb's copy has only in-frame clones and leaves some out. The table includes around 290,000 clones, roughly nine tenths detected once. This sample is part of a study of blood T cell repertoires in COVID-19. V shed 0 bases and J shed 7 bases, with 13 bases lying between them. This CDR3 spans 16 amino acids. Germline loops: CDR1 MNHEY, CDR2 SVGAGI. The J gene is TRBJ1-6, the V gene TRBV6-5; D is possibly TRBD1 (5 bases). The sample comprised peripheral blood. The clonotype comes from a woman in her twenties or thirties with COVID-19, enrolled during active disease. Here the CDR3 reads CASSYSILTENSPLHF. The DNA for the CDR3 is TGTGCCAGCAGTTACTCGATTTTGACAGAGAATTCACCCCTCCACTTT.